A selection of T cell receptor beta chains follows, all from one sample in a study of T cell changes during pregnancy in multiple sclerosis. The repertoire was sequenced with immunoSEQ multiplex PCR; TCRdb's copy has only in-frame clones and lacks some. The sample includes roughly 100,000 clones, just over 90% of them seen just once. The sequencing here drew on peripheral blood, taken in the second trimester of pregnancy. The receptor source for this set is a female donor in good health, enrolled as a control in a pregnancy study. Both conserved end residues are part of each CDR3. The D gene is left open where the match is weak. Some rows have no size entry. The others give once, few or many, or a class for an expanded clone.

D gene,V gene,J gene,clone size,CDR3 DNA,CDR3 protein
NA,TRBV7-2,TRBJ1-5,NA,TGTGCCAGCAGCTCCACACCCAGGGGAAGCAATCAGCCCCAGCATTTT,CASSSTPRGSNQPQHF
NA,TRBV27,TRBJ2-3,once,TGTGCCAGCAGTTTCGGGACTAGCACAGATACGCAGTATTTT,CASSFGTSTDTQYF
TRBD1,TRBV2,TRBJ1-1,NA,TGTGCCAGCAGCGGACAGGGGAACACTGAAGCTTTCTTT,CASSGQGNTEAFF
TRBD2,TRBV9,TRBJ2-2,NA,TGTGCCAGCAGCGATCGGACTAGCGGGATCGGGGAGCTGTTTTTT,CASSDRTSGIGELFF
TRBD1,TRBV19,TRBJ1-2,once,TGTGCCAGTAGTACAACACAGGGGGCAGGTGGCTATGGCTACACCTTC,CASSTTQGAGGYGYTF
NA,TRBV18,TRBJ1-1,NA,TGTGCCAGCTCCCTCATCACAGGGACGGCGGGCACTGAAGCTTTCTTT,CASSLITGTAGTEAFF
NA,TRBV27,TRBJ1-1,NA,TGTGCCAGCATGGATTGGACGGGCCGGGGCACTGAAGCTTTCTTT,CASMDWTGRGTEAFF
NA,TRBV6-5,TRBJ1-2,NA,TGTGCCAGTAAAGACAGCAACTATGGCTACACCTTC,CASKDSNYGYTF
TRBD2,TRBV18,TRBJ2-3,NA,TGTGCCAGCTCACCCAGGGACTATCTGGGCACAGATACGCAGTATTTT,CASSPRDYLGTDTQYF
NA,TRBV7-7,TRBJ1-1,NA,TGTGCTAGCAGCTTAGCGACAGACACTGAAGCTTTCTTT,CASSLATDTEAFF
TRBD1,TRBV6-5,TRBJ2-3,NA,TGTGCCAGCACAAGACAGGGATCAGCTACAGATACGCAGTATTTT,CASTRQGSATDTQYF
TRBD1,TRBV6-4,TRBJ1-2,once,TGTGCCAGCGAAATCCGGACAGGGTATGGCTACACCTTC,CASEIRTGYGYTF
NA,TRBV2,TRBJ2-3,NA,TGTGCCAGCAGTGAAGCGCTTCAGGGGAGCACAGATACGCAGTATTTT,CASSEALQGSTDTQYF
TRBD1,TRBV18,TRBJ1-4,NA,TGTGCCAGCTCACCTGACAGGGGTAATGAAAAACTGTTTTTT,CASSPDRGNEKLFF
TRBD1,TRBV11-1,TRBJ1-2,few,TGTGCCAGCAGCTTAGTGGGCCTTGACAGGGCTCGAGACTATGGCTACACCTTC,CASSLVGLDRARDYGYTF
TRBD1,TRBV6-5,TRBJ2-7,NA,TGTGCCAGCAGTTACGACAGGGGGTCCTACGAGCAGTACTTC,CASSYDRGSYEQYF
NA,TRBV2,TRBJ2-2,NA,TGTGCCAGCAGTGAGGCGTTGCAGGGGCTCTCGAACACCGGGGAGCTGTTTTTT,CASSEALQGLSNTGELFF
TRBD1,TRBV25-1,TRBJ2-1,NA,TGTGCCAGCAGTGAATGGGGAGTGGGGACAGGGGGTTTCAATGAGCAGTTCTTC,CASSEWGVGTGGFNEQFF
TRBD1,TRBV7-9,TRBJ1-2,NA,TGTGCCAGCACGACAGGGGGCATCATGGGTGGCTACACCTTC,CASTTGGIMGGYTF
NA,TRBV5-1,TRBJ1-1,NA,TGCGCCAGCAGCCTCTCAGGGGCGAACACTGAAGCTTTCTTT,CASSLSGANTEAFF
NA,TRBV19,TRBJ1-1,few,TGTGCCAGTAGCCTACTCGGGACTGAAGCTTTCTTT,CASSLLGTEAFF
TRBD1,TRBV30,TRBJ1-6,NA,TGTGCCTGGAGTTCGTGGACAGGGGATAGTTCACCCCTCCACTTT,CAWSSWTGDSSPLHF
NA,TRBV10-3,TRBJ1-3,NA,TGTGCCATCAGCAGGGGAACTGACTCTGGAAACACCATATATTTT,CAISRGTDSGNTIYF
NA,TRBV6-5,TRBJ2-3,NA,TGTGCCAGCAGTTACAGCCAGCGGGCGAGCACAGATACGCAGTATTTT,CASSYSQRASTDTQYF
NA,TRBV6-5,TRBJ2-5,NA,TGTGCCAGCAGTTACGCGCAGACCCAGTACTTC,CASSYAQTQYF
NA,TRBV15,TRBJ1-1,NA,TGTGCCACCAGCAGAGACCCGACAGGCGCTTCGGACACTGAAGCTTTCTTT,CATSRDPTGASDTEAFF
TRBD1,TRBV28,TRBJ1-6,NA,TGTGCCAGCAGTTTCCGGACAGGGAGTTCACCCCTCCACTTT,CASSFRTGSSPLHF
NA,TRBV5-1,TRBJ1-6,NA,TGCGCCAGCAGCAACCCTGGAGACAGGCAACCCCTCCACTTT,CASSNPGDRQPLHF
NA,TRBV27,TRBJ1-2,NA,TGTGCCAGCAGTTTCTCAGGGGAAGAAGGCTACACCTTC,CASSFSGEEGYTF
NA,TRBV12-5,TRBJ1-1,few,TGTGCTAGTGGCCTCGGACAGAACACTGAAGCTTTCTTT,CASGLGQNTEAFF
NA,TRBV6-1,TRBJ1-3,NA,TGTGCCAGCAGTGTTTGGTCAGGGGCGGCGGGAAACACCATATATTTT,CASSVWSGAAGNTIYF
NA,TRBV27,TRBJ1-1,NA,TGTGCCAGCACCCCAGGGGTTCGGGGGGTGAACACTGAAGCTTTCTTT,CASTPGVRGVNTEAFF
TRBD1,TRBV27,TRBJ1-2,NA,TGTGCCAGCAGTTTAGGAGTCCGGGACAGCCGCTACACCTTC,CASSLGVRDSRYTF
TRBD1,TRBV18,TRBJ1-6,NA,TGTGCCAGCTCACCAAAAGGGACAGGCGGCGGTTCACCCCTCCACTTT,CASSPKGTGGGSPLHF
NA,TRBV15,TRBJ1-4,NA,TGTGCCACCCGACAGCGTGCAACTAATGAAAAACTGTTTTTT,CATRQRATNEKLFF
TRBD1,TRBV6-5,TRBJ1-2,once,TGTGCCAGCGGGGGCGACAGGGGTCCCTGGAATGGCTACACCTTC,CASGGDRGPWNGYTF
TRBD1,TRBV6-5,TRBJ2-2,NA,TGTGCCAGCACCCTCGGACAGGTGAACACCGGGGAGCTGTTTTTT,CASTLGQVNTGELFF
TRBD1,TRBV11-2,TRBJ2-7,NA,TGTGCCAGCACGACAGGGTCCTACGAGCAGTACTTC,CASTTGSYEQYF
NA,TRBV6-1,TRBJ1-2,NA,TGTGCCAGCAGTGAAGGGGGGGGTTGGACCTTC,CASSEGGGWTF
NA,TRBV19,TRBJ1-1,NA,TGTGCCAGTAATTTGCGAAGGAACACTGAAGCTTTCTTT,CASNLRRNTEAFF
NA,TRBV28,TRBJ1-4,NA,TGTGCCAGCAGTTTACAAACAACTAATGAAAAACTGTTTTTT,CASSLQTTNEKLFF
NA,TRBV6-4,TRBJ2-3,once,TGTGCCAGCAGCCCTTCTCTCACAGATACGCAGTATTTT,CASSPSLTDTQYF
NA,TRBV5-6,TRBJ2-5,NA,TGTGCCAGCAGCTTCCACAGGGATCATCAAGAGACCCAGTACTTC,CASSFHRDHQETQYF
NA,TRBV2,TRBJ2-2,NA,TGTGCCAGCACGGTCCAACTGAACACCGGGGAGCTGTTTTTT,CASTVQLNTGELFF
TRBD1,TRBV6-5,TRBJ2-7,NA,TGTGCCAGCACAATACCGGGGACAGGGGGGGAGTACTTC,CASTIPGTGGEYF
TRBD2,TRBV27,TRBJ2-1,once,TGTGCCAGCAGTTTAATACCGGGACTACAGAATGAGCAGTTCTTC,CASSLIPGLQNEQFF